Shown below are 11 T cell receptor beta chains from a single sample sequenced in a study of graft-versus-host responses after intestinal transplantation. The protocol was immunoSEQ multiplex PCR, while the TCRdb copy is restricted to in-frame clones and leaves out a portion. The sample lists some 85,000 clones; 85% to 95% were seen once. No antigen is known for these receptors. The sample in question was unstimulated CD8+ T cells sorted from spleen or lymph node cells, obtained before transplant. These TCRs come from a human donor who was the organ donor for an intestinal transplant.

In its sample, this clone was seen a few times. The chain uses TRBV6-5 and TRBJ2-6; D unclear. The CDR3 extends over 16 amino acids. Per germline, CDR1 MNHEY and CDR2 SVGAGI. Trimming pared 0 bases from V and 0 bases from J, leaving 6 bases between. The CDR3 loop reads CASSYSERSGANVLTF. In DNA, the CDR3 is TGTGCCAGCAGTTACTCGGAGCGCTCTGGGGCCAACGTCCTGACTTTC.

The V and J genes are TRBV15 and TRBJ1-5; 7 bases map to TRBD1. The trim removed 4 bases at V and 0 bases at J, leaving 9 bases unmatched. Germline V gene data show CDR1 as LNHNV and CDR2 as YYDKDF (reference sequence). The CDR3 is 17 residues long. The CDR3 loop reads CATSTRDRDYSNQPQHF. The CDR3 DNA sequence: TGTGCCACCAGCACTCGGGACAGAGATTATAGCAATCAGCCCCAGCATTTT.

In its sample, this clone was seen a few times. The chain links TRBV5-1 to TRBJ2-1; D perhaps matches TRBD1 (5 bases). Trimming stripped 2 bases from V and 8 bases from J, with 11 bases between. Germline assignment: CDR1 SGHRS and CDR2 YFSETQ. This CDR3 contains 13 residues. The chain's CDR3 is CASSFPGSDEQFF. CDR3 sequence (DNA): TGCGCCAGCAGCTTCCCAGGGTCGGATGAGCAGTTCTTC.

The CDR3 sequence is CASSLMMVDEQFF. DNA for the CDR3: TGTGCCAGCAGTTTGATGATGGTAGATGAGCAGTTCTTC. The chain couples TRBV27 to TRBJ2-1; no clear D gene. V was pared by 3 bases and J by 8 bases, with 11 bases between. Per the germline V gene, CDR1 is MNHEY and CDR2 is SMNVEV (reference sequence). The CDR3 is 13 amino acids.

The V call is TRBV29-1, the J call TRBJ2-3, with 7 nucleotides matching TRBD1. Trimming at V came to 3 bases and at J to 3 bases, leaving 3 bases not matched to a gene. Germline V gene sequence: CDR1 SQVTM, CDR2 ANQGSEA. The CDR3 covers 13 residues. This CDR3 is CSVDLQGTDTQYF. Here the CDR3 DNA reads TGCAGCGTTGACTTACAGGGGACAGATACGCAGTATTTT.

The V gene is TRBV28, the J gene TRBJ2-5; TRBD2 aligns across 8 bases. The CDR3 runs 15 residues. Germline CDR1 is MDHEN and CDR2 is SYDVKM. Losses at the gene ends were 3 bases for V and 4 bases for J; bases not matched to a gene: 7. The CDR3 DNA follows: TGTGCCAGCAGTTTGCTGGCGGGGGGTACAGAGACCCAGTACTTC. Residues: CASSLLAGGTETQYF.

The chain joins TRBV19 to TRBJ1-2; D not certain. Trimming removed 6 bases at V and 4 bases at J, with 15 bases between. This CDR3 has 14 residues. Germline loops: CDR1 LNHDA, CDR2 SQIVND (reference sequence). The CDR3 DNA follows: TGTGCCAGTAGAGTCGGCGGAGGTCTCTATGGCTACACCTTC. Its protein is CASRVGGGLYGYTF.

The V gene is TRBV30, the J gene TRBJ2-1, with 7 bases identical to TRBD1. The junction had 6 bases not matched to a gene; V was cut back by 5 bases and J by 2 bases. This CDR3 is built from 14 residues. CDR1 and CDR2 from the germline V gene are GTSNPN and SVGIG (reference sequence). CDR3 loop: CAWAGQAAYNEQFF. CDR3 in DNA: TGTGCCTGGGCCGGACAGGCGGCCTACAATGAGCAGTTCTTC.

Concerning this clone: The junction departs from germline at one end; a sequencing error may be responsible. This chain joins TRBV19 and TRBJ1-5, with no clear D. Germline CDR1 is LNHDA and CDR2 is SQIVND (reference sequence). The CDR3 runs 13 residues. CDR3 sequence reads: CASSNAGSQPQHF. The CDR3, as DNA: TGTGCCAGCAGTAATGCGGGTAGCCAGCCCCAGCATTTT.

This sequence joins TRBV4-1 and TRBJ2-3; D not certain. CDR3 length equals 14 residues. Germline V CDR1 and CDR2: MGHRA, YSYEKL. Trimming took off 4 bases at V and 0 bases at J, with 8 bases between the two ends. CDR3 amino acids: CASSLGRSTDTQYF. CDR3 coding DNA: TGCGCCAGCAGCCTGGGCAGGAGCACAGATACGCAGTATTTT.

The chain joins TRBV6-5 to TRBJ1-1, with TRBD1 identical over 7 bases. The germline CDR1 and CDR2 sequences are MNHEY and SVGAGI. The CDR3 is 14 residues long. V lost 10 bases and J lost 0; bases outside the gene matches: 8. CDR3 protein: CATRQGVMNTEAFF. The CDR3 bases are TGTGCCACTAGACAGGGAGTCATGAACACTGAAGCTTTCTTT.